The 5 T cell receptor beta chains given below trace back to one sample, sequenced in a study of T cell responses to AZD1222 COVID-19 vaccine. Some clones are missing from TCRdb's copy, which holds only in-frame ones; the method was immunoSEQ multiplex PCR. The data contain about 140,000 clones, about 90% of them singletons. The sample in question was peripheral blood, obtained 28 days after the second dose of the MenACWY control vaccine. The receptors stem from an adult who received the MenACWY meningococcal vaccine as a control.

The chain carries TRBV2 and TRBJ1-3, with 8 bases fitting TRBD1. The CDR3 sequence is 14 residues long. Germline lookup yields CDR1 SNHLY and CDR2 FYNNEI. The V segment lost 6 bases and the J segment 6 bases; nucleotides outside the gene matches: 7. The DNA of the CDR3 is TGTGCCAGCAGCGGTGGACAGGGCGTAAACACCATATATTTT. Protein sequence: CASSGGQGVNTIYF.

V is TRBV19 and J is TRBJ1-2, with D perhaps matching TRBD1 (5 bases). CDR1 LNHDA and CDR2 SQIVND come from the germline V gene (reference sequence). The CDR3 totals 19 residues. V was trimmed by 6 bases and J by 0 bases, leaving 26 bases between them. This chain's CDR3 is CASSLYGAFGTAPNYGYTF. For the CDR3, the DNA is TGTGCCAGTAGCCTATACGGGGCGTTTGGGACCGCCCCTAACTATGGCTACACCTTC. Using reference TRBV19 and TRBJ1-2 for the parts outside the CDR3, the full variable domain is DGGITQSPKYLFRKEGQNVTLSCEQNLNHDAMYWYRQDPGQGLRLIYYSQIVNDFQKGDIAEGYSVSREKKESFPLTVTSAQKNPTAFYLCASSLYGAFGTAPNYGYTFGSGTRLTVV.

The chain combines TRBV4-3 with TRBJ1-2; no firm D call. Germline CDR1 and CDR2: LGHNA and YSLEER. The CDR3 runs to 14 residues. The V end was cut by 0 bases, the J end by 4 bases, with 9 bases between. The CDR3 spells CASSQDGQIYGYTF. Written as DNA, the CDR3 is TGCGCCAGCAGCCAAGACGGTCAGATCTATGGCTACACCTTC.

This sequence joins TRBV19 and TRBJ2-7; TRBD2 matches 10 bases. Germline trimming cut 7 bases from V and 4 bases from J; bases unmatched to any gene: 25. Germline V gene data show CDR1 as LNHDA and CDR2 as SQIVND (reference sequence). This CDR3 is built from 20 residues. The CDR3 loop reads CASNRYWASGSRKMRYEQYF. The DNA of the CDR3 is TGTGCCAGTAACCGGTACTGGGCTAGCGGGAGCCGGAAGATGAGATACGAGCAGTACTTC.

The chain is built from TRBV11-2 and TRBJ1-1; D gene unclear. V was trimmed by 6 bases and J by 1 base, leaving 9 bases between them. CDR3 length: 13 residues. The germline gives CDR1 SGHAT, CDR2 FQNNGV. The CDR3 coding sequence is TGTGCCAGCAGTAAGAGGGAGAACACTGAAGCTTTCTTT. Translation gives CASSKRENTEAFF.